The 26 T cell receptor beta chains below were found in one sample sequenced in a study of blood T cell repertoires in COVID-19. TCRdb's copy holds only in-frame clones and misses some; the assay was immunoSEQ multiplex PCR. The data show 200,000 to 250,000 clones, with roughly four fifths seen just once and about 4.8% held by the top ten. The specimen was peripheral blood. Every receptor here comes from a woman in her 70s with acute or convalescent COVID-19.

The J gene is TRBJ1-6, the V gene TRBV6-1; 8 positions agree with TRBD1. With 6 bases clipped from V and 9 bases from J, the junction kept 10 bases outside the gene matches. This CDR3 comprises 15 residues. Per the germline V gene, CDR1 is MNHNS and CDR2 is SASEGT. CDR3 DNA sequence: TGTGCCAGCAGCCGCCCAGGACAGGGAGGTTCACCCCTCCACTTT. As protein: CASSRPGQGGSPLHF.

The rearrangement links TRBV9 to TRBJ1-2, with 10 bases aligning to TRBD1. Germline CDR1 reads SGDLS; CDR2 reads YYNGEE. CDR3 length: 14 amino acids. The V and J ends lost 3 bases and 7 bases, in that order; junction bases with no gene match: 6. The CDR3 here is CASSEGGQGFGYTF. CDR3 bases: TGTGCCAGCAGCGAGGGGGGACAGGGGTTTGGCTACACCTTC. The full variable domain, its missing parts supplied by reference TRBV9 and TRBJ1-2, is DSGVTQTPKHLITATGQRVTLRCSPRSGDLSVYWYQQSLDQGLQFLIQYYNGEERAKGNILERFSAQQFPDLHSELNLSSLELGDSALYFCASSEGGQGFGYTFGSGTRLTVV.

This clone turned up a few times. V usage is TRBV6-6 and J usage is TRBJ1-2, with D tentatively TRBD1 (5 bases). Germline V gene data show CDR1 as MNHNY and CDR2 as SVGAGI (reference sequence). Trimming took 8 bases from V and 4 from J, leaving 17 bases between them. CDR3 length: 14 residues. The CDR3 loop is CASVRAGVGYGYTF. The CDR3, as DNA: TGTGCCAGCGTCAGGGCGGGGGTCGGCTATGGCTACACCTTC.

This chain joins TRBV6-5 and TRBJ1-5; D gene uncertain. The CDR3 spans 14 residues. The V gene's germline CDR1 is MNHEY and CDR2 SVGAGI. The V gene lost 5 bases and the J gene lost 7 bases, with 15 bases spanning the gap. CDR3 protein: CASSRGRSEQPQHF. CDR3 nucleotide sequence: TGTGCCAGCAGTAGAGGGCGTTCCGAACAGCCCCAGCATTTT.

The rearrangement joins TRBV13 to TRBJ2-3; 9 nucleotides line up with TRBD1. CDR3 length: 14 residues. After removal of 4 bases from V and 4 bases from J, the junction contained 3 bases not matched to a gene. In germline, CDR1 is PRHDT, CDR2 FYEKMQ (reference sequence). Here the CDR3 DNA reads TGTGCCAGCAGCTGGGGACAGGGCGCAGATACGCAGTATTTT. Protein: CASSWGQGADTQYF.

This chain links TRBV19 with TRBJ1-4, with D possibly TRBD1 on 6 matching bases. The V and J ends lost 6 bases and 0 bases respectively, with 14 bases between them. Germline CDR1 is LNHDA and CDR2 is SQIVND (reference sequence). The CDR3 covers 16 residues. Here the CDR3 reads CASRSWDIATNEKLFF. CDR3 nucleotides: TGTGCCAGTAGGAGCTGGGACATTGCAACTAATGAAAAACTGTTTTTT.

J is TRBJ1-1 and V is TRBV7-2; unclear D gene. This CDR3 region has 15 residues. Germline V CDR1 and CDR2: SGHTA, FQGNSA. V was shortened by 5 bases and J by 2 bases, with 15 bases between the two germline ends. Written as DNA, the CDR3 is TGTGCCAGCAGCCTAGGTGACGTAGCTAACACTGAAGCTTTCTTT. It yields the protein CASSLGDVANTEAFF.

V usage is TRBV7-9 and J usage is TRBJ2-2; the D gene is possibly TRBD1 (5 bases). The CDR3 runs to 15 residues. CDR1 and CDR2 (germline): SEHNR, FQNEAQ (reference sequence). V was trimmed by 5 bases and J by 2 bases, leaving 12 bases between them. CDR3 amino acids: CASSPGQINTGELFF. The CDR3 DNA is TGTGCCAGCAGCCCAGGACAAATTAACACCGGGGAGCTGTTTTTT.

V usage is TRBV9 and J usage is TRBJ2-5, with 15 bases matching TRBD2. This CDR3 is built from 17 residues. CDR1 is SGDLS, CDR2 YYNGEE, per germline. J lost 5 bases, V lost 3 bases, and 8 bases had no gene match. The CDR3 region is CASSGPGLAGGWETQYF. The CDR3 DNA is TGTGCCAGCAGCGGACCGGGACTAGCGGGGGGTTGGGAGACCCAGTACTTC.

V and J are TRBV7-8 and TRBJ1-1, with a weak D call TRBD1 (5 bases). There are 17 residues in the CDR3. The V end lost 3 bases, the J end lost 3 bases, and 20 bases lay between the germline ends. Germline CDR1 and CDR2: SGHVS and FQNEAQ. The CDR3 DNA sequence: TGTGCCAGCAGCTTCCGGGTCAGGGCGGCCTTAGACACTGAAGCTTTCTTT. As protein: CASSFRVRAALDTEAFF.

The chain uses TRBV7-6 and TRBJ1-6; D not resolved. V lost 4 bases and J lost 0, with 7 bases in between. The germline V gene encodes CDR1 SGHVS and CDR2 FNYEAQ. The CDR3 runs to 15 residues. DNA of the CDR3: TGTGCCAGCAGCTCCGTTTCCTCCTATAATTCACCCCTCCACTTT. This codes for CASSSVSSYNSPLHF.

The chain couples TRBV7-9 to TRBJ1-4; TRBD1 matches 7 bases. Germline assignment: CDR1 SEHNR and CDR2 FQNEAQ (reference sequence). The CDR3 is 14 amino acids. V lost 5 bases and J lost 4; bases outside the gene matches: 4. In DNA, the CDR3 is TGTGCCAGCAGCACACAGGGGTATAATGAAAAACTGTTTTTT. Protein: CASSTQGYNEKLFF.

The CDR3, as DNA: TGTGCCAGCCTAAGGGAGGAGGGGGGGTATGCAGCTTTCTTT. This translates into CASLREEGGYAAFF. The J gene is TRBJ1-1, the V gene TRBV2; D is perhaps TRBD1 (6 bases). The CDR3 is 14 amino acids. Trimming cost V 8 bases and J 10 bases, with 23 bases left between them. The germline gives CDR1 SNHLY, CDR2 FYNNEI. Drawing the rest from reference TRBV2 and TRBJ1-1, the complete variable domain is EPEVTQTPSHQVTQMGQEVILRCVPISNHLYFYWYRQILGQKVEFLVSFYNNEISEKSEIFDDQFSVERPDGSNFTLKIRSTKLEDSAMYFCASLREEGGYAAFFGQGTRLTVV.

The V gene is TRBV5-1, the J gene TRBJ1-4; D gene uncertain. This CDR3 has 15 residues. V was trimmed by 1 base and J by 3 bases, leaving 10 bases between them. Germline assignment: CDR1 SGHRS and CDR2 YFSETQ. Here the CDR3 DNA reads TGCGCCAGCAGCTTGTTGGCTCTCGCTAATGAAAAACTGTTTTTT. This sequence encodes CASSLLALANEKLFF.

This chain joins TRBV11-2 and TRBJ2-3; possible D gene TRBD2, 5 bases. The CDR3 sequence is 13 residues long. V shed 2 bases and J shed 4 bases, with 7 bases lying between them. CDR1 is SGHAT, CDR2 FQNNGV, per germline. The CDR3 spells CASSLIGADTQYF. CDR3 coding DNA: TGTGCCAGCAGCTTAATCGGGGCAGATACGCAGTATTTT.

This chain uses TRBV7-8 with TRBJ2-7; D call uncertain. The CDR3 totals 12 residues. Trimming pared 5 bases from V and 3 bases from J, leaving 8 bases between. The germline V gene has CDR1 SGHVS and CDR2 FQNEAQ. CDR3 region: CASSQTNYEQYF. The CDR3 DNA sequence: TGTGCCAGCAGCCAAACAAACTACGAGCAGTACTTC.

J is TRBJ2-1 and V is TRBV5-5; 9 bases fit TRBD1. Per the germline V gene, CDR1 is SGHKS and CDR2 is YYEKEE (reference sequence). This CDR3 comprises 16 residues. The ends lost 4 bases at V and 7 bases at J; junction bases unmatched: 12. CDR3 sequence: CASSREYDRGKNEQFF. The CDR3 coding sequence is TGTGCCAGCAGCCGGGAATATGACAGGGGGAAGAATGAGCAGTTCTTC.

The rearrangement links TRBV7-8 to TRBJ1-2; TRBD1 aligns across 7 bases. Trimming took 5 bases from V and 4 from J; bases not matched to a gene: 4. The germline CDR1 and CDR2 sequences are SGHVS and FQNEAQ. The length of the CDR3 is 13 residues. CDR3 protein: CASSRGTAYGYTF. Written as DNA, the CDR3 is TGTGCCAGCAGCCGGGGGACAGCCTATGGCTACACCTTC.

The CDR3 region has the DNA TGTGCCAGCTCAAACTCGGGACAGTACGAGCAGTACTTC. This sequence encodes CASSNSGQYEQYF. The chain combines TRBV18 with TRBJ2-7; TRBD1 matches 7 bases. With V trimmed by 5 bases and J by 4 bases, 5 bases remained unmatched. This CDR3 region has 13 residues. The germline V gene encodes CDR1 KGHSH and CDR2 LQKENI.

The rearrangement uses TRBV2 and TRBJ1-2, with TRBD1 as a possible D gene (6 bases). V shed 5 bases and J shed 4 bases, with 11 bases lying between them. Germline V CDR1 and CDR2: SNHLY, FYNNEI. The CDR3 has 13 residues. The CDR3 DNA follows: TGTGCCAGCAGTACCGGGACACCCTATGGCTACACCTTC. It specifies CASSTGTPYGYTF. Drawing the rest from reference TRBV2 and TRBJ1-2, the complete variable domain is EPEVTQTPSHQVTQMGQEVILRCVPISNHLYFYWYRQILGQKVEFLVSFYNNEISEKSEIFDDQFSVERPDGSNFTLKIRSTKLEDSAMYFCASSTGTPYGYTFGSGTRLTVV.

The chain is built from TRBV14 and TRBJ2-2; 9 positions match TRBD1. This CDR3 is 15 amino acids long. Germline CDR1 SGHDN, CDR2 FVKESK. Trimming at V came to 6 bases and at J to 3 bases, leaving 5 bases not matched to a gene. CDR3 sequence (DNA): TGTGCCAGCAGTCGGACAGGGGTGTACACCGGGGAGCTGTTTTTT. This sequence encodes CASSRTGVYTGELFF.

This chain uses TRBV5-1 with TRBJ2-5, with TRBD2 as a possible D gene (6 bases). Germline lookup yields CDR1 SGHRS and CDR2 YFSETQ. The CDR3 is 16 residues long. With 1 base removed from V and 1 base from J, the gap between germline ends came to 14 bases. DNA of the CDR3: TGCGCCAGCAGCTTGAATCTGGGGGAGGTCCAAGAGACCCAGTACTTC. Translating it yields CASSLNLGEVQETQYF. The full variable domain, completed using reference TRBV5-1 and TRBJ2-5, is KAGVTQTPRYLIKTRGQQVTLSCSPISGHRSVSWYQQTPGQGLQFLFEYFSETQRNKGNFPGRFSGRQFSNSRSEMNVSTLELGDSALYLCASSLNLGEVQETQYFGPGTRLLVL.

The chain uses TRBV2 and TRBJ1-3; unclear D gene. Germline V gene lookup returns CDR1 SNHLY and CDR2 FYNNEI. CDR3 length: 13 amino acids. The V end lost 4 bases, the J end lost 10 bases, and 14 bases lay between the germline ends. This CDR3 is CASSVGGRGTIYF. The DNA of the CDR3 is TGTGCCAGCAGTGTAGGAGGGCGCGGAACCATATATTTT.

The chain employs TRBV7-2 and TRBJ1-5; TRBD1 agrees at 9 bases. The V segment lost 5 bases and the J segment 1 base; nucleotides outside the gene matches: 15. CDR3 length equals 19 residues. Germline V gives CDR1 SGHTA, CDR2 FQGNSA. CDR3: CASSIVGTGNARSNQPQHF. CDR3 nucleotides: TGTGCCAGCAGCATAGTGGGGACAGGGAATGCGAGAAGCAATCAGCCCCAGCATTTT.

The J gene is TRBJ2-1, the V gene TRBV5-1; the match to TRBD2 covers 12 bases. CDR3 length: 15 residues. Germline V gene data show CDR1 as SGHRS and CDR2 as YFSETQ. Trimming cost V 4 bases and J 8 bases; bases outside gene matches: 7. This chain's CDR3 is CASSPGLAGPHEQFF. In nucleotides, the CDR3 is TGCGCCAGCAGCCCCGGACTAGCGGGGCCTCATGAGCAGTTCTTC.

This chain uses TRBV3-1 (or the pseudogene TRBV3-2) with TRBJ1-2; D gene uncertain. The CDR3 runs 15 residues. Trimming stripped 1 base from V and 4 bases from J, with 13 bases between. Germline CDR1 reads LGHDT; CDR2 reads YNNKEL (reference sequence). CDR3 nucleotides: TGTGCCAGCAGCCAAGGCACAGACATTGGCTATGGCTACACCTTC. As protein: CASSQGTDIGYGYTF.